The TCR beta chain described here comes from a study of cytomegalovirus exposure and HLA in healthy donors. The length of the CDR3 is 15 residues. The germline V gene encodes CDR1 SEHNR and CDR2 FQNEAQ (reference sequence). Trimming removed 5 bases at V and 0 bases at J, with 10 bases between. This PCR relied on a set of 60 Vbeta primers and 13 Jbeta primers. Method: immunoSEQ multiplex PCR; TCRdb's copy keeps in-frame clones and lacks some. The table has approximately 170,000 clones, 75% to 90% seen once. The sequence was collected from a boy younger than 10 in good health and CMV-seronegative. This rearrangement joins TRBV7-9 to TRBJ2-2, with D possibly matching TRBD2 (6 bases). The sample comprised PBMCs. The CDR3 is CASSPGLANTGELFF. The CDR3 DNA reads as TGTGCCAGCAGCCCGGGACTGGCGAACACCGGGGAGCTGTTTTTT.